The 17 T cell receptor beta chains reported below all come from one sample, sequenced in a study of blood T cell repertoires in COVID-19 (dated by TCRdb to about 2020). The library relied on the immunoSEQ multiplex PCR assay. TCRdb limited this immuneACCESS table to in-frame rearrangements with V and J called. A share of clones is missing; checked studies link under half to unresolved V genes, and the rest is unexplained. This sample gives 180,000 or so clones in total; 87% of them show up just once. Clones ranked in the top ten supply roughly 2.5% of the sample. Sequencing was done on a sample of peripheral blood. The receptors were sampled from a man aged 40-55 years with active or convalescent COVID-19.

V is TRBV15 and J is TRBJ2-3, with D unclear. Germline values: CDR1 LNHNV, CDR2 YYDKDF (reference sequence). The V gene lost 3 bases and the J gene lost 2 bases, with 15 bases spanning the gap. This CDR3 has 16 residues. This CDR3 is CATSSLRQAYTDTQYF. CDR3 DNA sequence: TGTGCCACCAGCAGTCTCCGGCAGGCATACACAGATACGCAGTATTTT.

CDR3 sequence reads: CSVGQENNYGYTF. As DNA, the CDR3 is TGCAGCGTTGGACAGGAGAATAACTATGGCTACACCTTC. V gene TRBV29-1 combines with J gene TRBJ1-2; D might be TRBD1 (6 bases). Per the germline V gene, CDR1 is SQVTM and CDR2 is ANQGSEA. The CDR3 covers 13 residues. V lost 4 bases, J lost 1 base, and 10 bases lay in between.

This chain joins TRBV6-5 and TRBJ1-5; the match to TRBD1 covers 9 bases. Germline CDR1 is MNHEY and CDR2 is SVGAGI. The CDR3 is 15 residues long. V was clipped by 2 bases and J by 6 bases; unmatched bases: 5. DNA for the CDR3: TGTGCCAGCAGTTACGGGACAGGGAGTAGTCAGCCCCAGCATTTT. Translation gives CASSYGTGSSQPQHF.

The chain links TRBV18 to TRBJ1-6, with 9 bases identical to TRBD1. CDR1 is KGHSH and CDR2 is LQKENI in the germline V gene. V lost 3 bases and J lost 8; bases outside the gene matches: 5. This CDR3 has 15 amino acids. The CDR3 loop is CASSPLQGADSPLHF. CDR3 DNA sequence: TGTGCCAGCTCACCTTTACAGGGGGCGGATTCACCCCTCCACTTT.

J is TRBJ1-1 and V is TRBV12-5; D not certain. Trimming removed 1 base from V and 3 bases from J, with 9 bases in between. The germline CDR1 and CDR2 sequences are LGHNT and FRNRAP. The CDR3 has 14 residues. This CDR3 reads CASGLGPGDTEAFF. DNA of the CDR3: TGTGCTAGTGGTTTGGGCCCGGGAGACACTGAAGCTTTCTTT. The variable domain in full, completed from reference TRBV12-5 and TRBJ1-1, reads DARVTQTPRHKVTEMGQEVTMRCQPILGHNTVFWYRQTMMQGLELLAYFRNRAPLDDSGMPKDRFSAEMPDATLATLKIQPSEPRDSAVYFCASGLGPGDTEAFFGQGTRLTVV.

Turning to this clone: One end of the junction is discordant with germline, which a read error may explain. The chain links TRBV6-6 to TRBJ1-5; D might be TRBD1 (5 bases). CDR3 length: 14 residues. CDR1 is MNHNY and CDR2 is SVGAGI in the germline V gene (reference sequence). The CDR3 is CASVRGGTNQPQHF. DNA of the CDR3: TGTGCCAGTGTTCGGGGGGGGACCAATCAACCCCAGCATTTT.

This chain uses TRBV27 with TRBJ2-3; 8 positions match TRBD1. Germline V gene lookup returns CDR1 MNHEY and CDR2 SMNVEV (reference sequence). V dropped 3 bases and J dropped 0; count of bases not matched to a gene: 5. The CDR3 runs to 16 residues. The CDR3 is CASSFLGQGSTDTQYF. In DNA, the CDR3 is TGTGCCAGCAGTTTCCTTGGACAGGGCAGCACAGATACGCAGTATTTT.

The chain employs TRBV18 and TRBJ1-2; 8 positions match TRBD1. The CDR3 contains 14 residues. V dropped 4 bases and J dropped 2; count of bases not matched to a gene: 3. In germline, CDR1 is KGHSH, CDR2 LQKENI. As DNA, the CDR3 is TGTGCCAGCTCACAGACAGGGGACAACTATGGCTACACCTTC. Its translation is CASSQTGDNYGYTF.

This clone was counted only a few times. The chain carries TRBV7-2 and TRBJ2-5, with 10 bases identical to TRBD2. This CDR3 region has 16 residues. J gave up 5 bases and V 5 bases, and 11 bases lay outside the gene matches. Germline values: CDR1 SGHTA, CDR2 FQGNSA. The CDR3 sequence is CASSPGIAGGRETQYF. The CDR3 DNA reads TGTGCCAGCAGCCCCGGGATAGCGGGGGGCCGGGAGACCCAGTACTTC.

The J gene is TRBJ1-5, the V gene TRBV23-1, with 9 bases matching TRBD1. TRBV23-1 counts as an open reading frame of uncertain function. Trimming cost V 2 bases and J 7 bases; bases outside gene matches: 12. The CDR3 is 17 residues long. CDR3 DNA sequence: TGCGCCAGCAGTCAACGACCCGGGACAGGGAGAAACCAGCCCCAGCATTTT. Residues: CASSQRPGTGRNQPQHF.

The chain is built from TRBV4-2 and TRBJ1-1; 8 bases match TRBD1. Germline V gene lookup returns CDR1 LGHNA and CDR2 YNFKEQ. J lost 3 bases, V lost 1 base, and 10 bases had no gene match. The CDR3 has 17 amino acids. DNA for the CDR3: TGTGCCAGCAGCCAAGGGGAACAGGGGGGCCTGTACACTGAAGCTTTCTTT. It yields the protein CASSQGEQGGLYTEAFF.

The chain has TRBV27 and TRBJ1-1; 7 bases are a match to TRBD1. This CDR3 comprises 15 residues. Germline V lookup: CDR1 MNHEY, CDR2 SMNVEV (reference sequence). J was trimmed by 1 base and V by 6 bases; bases with no gene match: 8. Written as DNA, the CDR3 is TGTGCCAGCAGCCGGATAGGACAGGCGAACACTGAAGCTTTCTTT. Translated, it gives CASSRIGQANTEAFF.

This sequence joins TRBV5-4 and TRBJ2-5; D is perhaps TRBD2 (6 bases). The CDR3 totals 13 residues. Trimming removed 2 bases at V and 5 bases at J, with 10 bases between. Germline V gene sequence: CDR1 SGHNT, CDR2 YYREEE (reference sequence). Here the CDR3 reads CASSLPGRETQYF. The DNA of the CDR3 is TGTGCCAGCAGCTTACCAGGGAGGGAGACCCAGTACTTC.

This clone was found many times. Other DNA sequences within the sample encode an identical CDR3. The chain uses TRBV5-1 and TRBJ2-1, with D tentatively TRBD1 (6 bases). The germline V gene encodes CDR1 SGHRS and CDR2 YFSETQ. Trimming took off 0 bases at V and 3 bases at J, with 7 bases between the two ends. The CDR3 consists of 14 residues. The CDR3 sequence: CASSLADSYNEQFF. The CDR3 DNA reads as TGCGCCAGCAGCTTGGCGGACAGCTACAATGAGCAGTTCTTC.

The chain carries TRBV7-9 and TRBJ2-7; 9 positions match TRBD1. The length of the CDR3 is 15 residues. CDR1 and CDR2 from the germline V gene are SEHNR and FQNEAQ (reference sequence). The junction had 11 bases not matched to a gene; V was cut back by 7 bases and J by 4 bases. CDR3 nucleotide sequence: TGTGCCAGCACACGGGACAGGGCAGGACCATACGAGCAGTACTTC. It codes for CASTRDRAGPYEQYF.

This clone was detected only once. The CDR3 nucleotides read TGCGCCAGCAGCTTGGAGGCTAGCGGGGGGGCCGATACGCAGTATTTT. Its translation is CASSLEASGGADTQYF. The gene calls are TRBV5-1 and TRBJ2-3; TRBD2 aligns across 12 bases. J was trimmed by 6 bases and V by 0 bases; bases with no gene match: 5. Germline V CDR1 and CDR2: SGHRS, YFSETQ. The CDR3 sequence is 16 residues long. The variable domain in full, completed from reference TRBV5-1 and TRBJ2-3, reads KAGVTQTPRYLIKTRGQQVTLSCSPISGHRSVSWYQQTPGQGLQFLFEYFSETQRNKGNFPGRFSGRQFSNSRSEMNVSTLELGDSALYLCASSLEASGGADTQYFGPGTRLTVL.

The rearrangement joins TRBV18 to TRBJ2-1; 8 nucleotides line up with TRBD2. The J segment lost 5 bases and the V segment lost 3 bases, leaving 3 bases of the junction unmatched. This CDR3 comprises 14 residues. The germline V gene has CDR1 KGHSH and CDR2 LQKENI. In nucleotides, the CDR3 is TGTGCCAGCTCACCTGTAGCGGGACACAATGAGCAGTTCTTC. Its translation: CASSPVAGHNEQFF.